One sample yielded the 13 T cell receptor beta chains listed below, sequenced in a study of blood T cell repertoires in COVID-19. Some clones are missing from TCRdb's copy, which holds only in-frame ones; the method was immunoSEQ multiplex PCR. This table holds roughly 70,000 clones, 91% found once. Input material: peripheral blood. All receptors derive from a human donor with active COVID-19. The donor label of this sample is uncertain.

This rearrangement joins TRBV28 to TRBJ1-1, with 8 nucleotides matching TRBD1. Germline V gives CDR1 MDHEN, CDR2 SYDVKM. The V and J ends lost 2 bases and 1 base, in that order; junction bases with no gene match: 9. The CDR3 contains 17 residues. The CDR3: CASSLPRRDRTNTEAFF. The CDR3 DNA sequence: TGTGCCAGCAGTTTACCACGCCGGGACAGGACGAACACTGAAGCTTTCTTT.

The genes are TRBV24-1 and TRBJ2-3, with 8 bases that match TRBD2. Germline CDR1 reads KGHDR; CDR2 reads SFDVKD. Trimming removed 4 bases from V and 2 bases from J; junction bases left unmatched: 4. The CDR3 has 15 amino acids. The CDR3 region is CATSEGGGSTDTQYF. As DNA, the CDR3 is TGTGCCACCAGTGAGGGCGGGGGGTCCACAGATACGCAGTATTTT.

This clone was counted a single time. The same CDR3 is also encoded by other DNA sequences in this sample. This chain uses TRBV15 with TRBJ2-7, with D perhaps matching TRBD2 (5 bases). V lost 0 bases and J lost 4, with 7 bases in between. Per germline, CDR1 LNHNV and CDR2 YYDKDF (reference sequence). This CDR3 is built from 13 residues. CDR3 DNA: TGTGCCACCAGCAGAGATCGAGGGTACGAGCAGTACTTC. It is translated as CATSRDRGYEQYF. The whole variable domain, filled in from reference TRBV15 and TRBJ2-7, reads DAMVIQNPRYQVTQFGKPVTLSCSQTLNHNVMYWYQQKSSQAPKLLFHYYDKDFNNEADTPDNFQSRRPNTSFCFLDIRSPGLGDTAMYLCATSRDRGYEQYFGPGTRLTVT.

V is TRBV19 and J is TRBJ2-1, with D maybe TRBD2 (6 bases). In germline, CDR1 is LNHDA, CDR2 SQIVND (reference sequence). With 5 bases removed from V and 0 bases from J, the gap between germline ends came to 11 bases. This CDR3 contains 15 residues. The CDR3 region is CASSVAVSSYNEQFF. Here the CDR3 DNA reads TGTGCCAGTAGTGTAGCGGTGAGCTCCTACAATGAGCAGTTCTTC. Together with reference TRBV19 and TRBJ2-1, the CDR3 gives the full variable domain: DGGITQSPKYLFRKEGQNVTLSCEQNLNHDAMYWYRQDPGQGLRLIYYSQIVNDFQKGDIAEGYSVSREKKESFPLTVTSAQKNPTAFYLCASSVAVSSYNEQFFGPGTRLTVL.

This chain links TRBV6-2 or TRBV6-3 with TRBJ2-7; tentatively, D is TRBD2 (5 bases). CDR1 and CDR2 from the germline V gene are MNHEY and SVGEGT. The CDR3 extends over 14 amino acids. V gave up 2 bases and J gave up 2 bases, with 10 bases separating them. The CDR3 bases are TGTGCCAGCAGTTACCCGGACTCTCCCTACGAGCAGTACTTC. It is translated as CASSYPDSPYEQYF.

The genes are TRBV28 and TRBJ1-5, with D hard to call. This CDR3 region has 13 residues. The V end lost 7 bases, the J end lost 5 bases, and 12 bases lay between the germline ends. Per the germline V gene, CDR1 is MDHEN and CDR2 is SYDVKM. CDR3 protein: CASNVRRDQPQHF. The CDR3, as DNA: TGTGCCAGCAACGTCCGTAGAGATCAGCCCCAGCATTTT.

The gene calls are TRBV9 and TRBJ2-3; the match to TRBD1 covers 8 bases. J lost 4 bases, V lost 2 bases, and 9 bases had no gene match. This CDR3 spans 16 amino acids. Germline-derived CDR1 and CDR2 are SGDLS and YYNGEE. The CDR3 sequence is CASSVDRGEHADTQYF. CDR3 sequence (DNA): TGTGCCAGCAGCGTCGACAGGGGTGAGCATGCAGATACGCAGTATTTT.

The chain combines TRBV2 with TRBJ1-1; no clear D gene. CDR3 length equals 13 residues. In germline, CDR1 is SNHLY, CDR2 FYNNEI. Trimming pared 2 bases from V and 1 base from J, leaving 5 bases between. CDR3 DNA sequence: TGTGCCAGCAGTGAATTCCGGAACACTGAAGCTTTCTTT. Translating gives CASSEFRNTEAFF.

This chain joins TRBV28 and TRBJ2-3; 13 nucleotides line up with TRBD2. The germline V gene has CDR1 MDHEN and CDR2 SYDVKM. CDR3 size: 16 residues. V dropped 5 bases and J dropped 8; count of bases not matched to a gene: 10. The CDR3 is CASSQQLGLAGSTQYF. The CDR3 bases are TGTGCCAGCAGTCAACAACTGGGACTAGCGGGAAGTACGCAGTATTTT.

This rearrangement joins TRBV10-2 to TRBJ2-7, with D perhaps TRBD1 (5 bases). CDR1 and CDR2 from the germline V gene are WSHSY and SAAADI. V was shortened by 7 bases and J by 4 bases, with 5 bases between the two germline ends. The CDR3 totals 10 residues. DNA for the CDR3: TGCGCCAGCAAGGGGTACGAGCAGTACTTC. It encodes CASKGYEQYF.

The gene calls are TRBV9 and TRBJ2-5; 9 bases map to TRBD2. V was clipped by 0 bases and J by 5 bases; unmatched bases: 8. The CDR3 extends over 16 amino acids. In germline, CDR1 is SGDLS, CDR2 YYNGEE. For the CDR3, the DNA is TGTGCCAGCAGCGTAGGGGAACTAGCGGGTAGGGAGACCCAGTACTTC. The encoded protein is CASSVGELAGRETQYF.

The CDR3: CASKRDNHNQPQHF. For the CDR3, the DNA is TGTGCCAGCAAACGGGACAATCATAATCAGCCCCAGCATTTT. V usage is TRBV6-5 and J usage is TRBJ1-5, with D tentatively TRBD1 (6 bases). CDR3 length: 14 amino acids. In germline, CDR1 is MNHEY, CDR2 SVGAGI. V was shortened by 7 bases and J by 4 bases, with 14 bases between the two germline ends.

The rearrangement uses TRBV5-1 and TRBJ2-7, with 9 bases lining up with TRBD1. Per germline, CDR1 SGHRS and CDR2 YFSETQ. The CDR3 runs to 14 residues. V dropped 5 bases and J dropped 1; count of bases not matched to a gene: 4. CDR3 sequence reads: CASRRQGVSYEQYF. CDR3 in DNA: TGCGCCAGCAGACGACAGGGGGTGTCCTACGAGCAGTACTTC. Supplemented by reference TRBV5-1 and TRBJ2-7, the full variable domain reads KAGVTQTPRYLIKTRGQQVTLSCSPISGHRSVSWYQQTPGQGLQFLFEYFSETQRNKGNFPGRFSGRQFSNSRSEMNVSTLELGDSALYLCASRRQGVSYEQYFGPGTRLTVT.